These T cell receptor beta chains were read from a single sample in a study of T-cell memory formation after mild COVID-19. TCRdb processed the 5' RACE reads anew with MiXCR; each CDR3 protein has one entry. The table shows around 200,000 distinct CDR3 sequences, with 20% to 25% occurring only once. The source material was PBMCs or a T cell subset sorted from them (not recorded which). Every receptor here comes from an adult woman who had mild COVID-19 (a few samples of this study predate the infection). Cell type and time point are not known. CDR3s include the opening cysteine and the closing phenylalanine or tryptophan.

>TRBV20-1
CSAILMGAGEKLFF
>TRBV9
CASSPSGSGGYEQYF
>TRBV7-9
CASSLIAGNTEAFF
>TRBV7-9
CASIGGTGGETQYF
>TRBV12-3/TRBV12-4
CASSTGALYEQYF
>TRBV7-8
CASSTFLTGPSSYEQYF
>TRBV24-1
CATSESVLVGFDNEQFF
>TRBV7-9
CASSLSQGYQPQHF
>TRBV20-1
CSAREKGQVEKLFF
>TRBV7-8
CASRTGRFTSTDTQYF